This T cell receptor beta chain was captured by sequencing in a study of cytomegalovirus exposure and HLA in healthy donors. Whole-study results and caveats: A cluster of highly shared sequence variants was likely a sequencing artifact. There were some public TCRs occurring in many donors, but most TCR sequences were rare. About 87% or about 30% of the time was how often most TCR beta V segments were productive, according to an earlier analysis.

Vbeta (60) and Jbeta (13) primers were used in the PCR. In the original processing: An analysis that came later counted 80 million or so unique TCR beta chains, 10 million to 12 million shared. The table came from immunoSEQ multiplex PCR; TCRdb's copy has only in-frame clones and leaves some out. V, J and clone size are taken as reported in that table, and D and trimming were inferred from the DNA itself. Found here are 200,000 to 250,000 clones, 70% to 85% of them singletons; the top ten hold about 1.7%. J was trimmed by 3 bases and V by 6 bases; bases with no gene match: 10. The germline V gene has CDR1 SGHTA and CDR2 FQGNSA. The CDR3 covers 16 residues. Only one count was recorded for this clone. The antigen is not known.

The rearrangement uses TRBV7-2 and TRBJ2-2, with 7 nucleotides matching TRBD2. The sequenced material came from PBMCs. The clonotype originates from a man in his fifties or sixties in good health and CMV-seronegative. As DNA, the CDR3 is TGTGCCAGCAGAACCCCGGGACTAAGATACACCGGGGAGCTGTTTTTT. It is translated as CASRTPGLRYTGELFF.